The rows below give T cell receptor beta chains drawn from one sample of a study of blood T cell repertoires in COVID-19. TCRdb's table, derived via immunoSEQ multiplex PCR, lists solely in-frame clones and lacks some. The data show 390,000 or so clones, about 86% seen once. Material for sequencing was PBMCs or T cells enriched from blood (not recorded which). Every receptor here comes from a woman between 45 and 65 years old who had recovered from COVID-19. Both conserved end residues are part of each CDR3. The D gene is left open where the match is weak. Clone size is shown for a subset of rows, as once, few, many or a class of expanded clone.

. | TRBJ1-3 | TRBV5-1 | . | CASSPSGNFAGNTIYF | TGCGCCAGCAGCCCGTCCGGGAATTTCGCTGGAAACACCATATATTTT
. | TRBJ2-1 | TRBV5-5 | . | CASSTTSAAYNEQFF | TGTGCCAGCAGCACGACGAGCGCCGCCTACAATGAGCAGTTCTTC
. | TRBJ1-6 | TRBV9 | TRBD1 | CASSVVPMGTGPNNSPLHF | TGTGCCAGCAGCGTAGTTCCTATGGGGACAGGGCCTAACAATTCACCCCTCCACTTT
. | TRBJ1-1 | TRBV18 | TRBD1 | CASSLGTGVLNTEAFF | TGTGCCAGCTCACTGGGTACAGGGGTCCTGAACACTGAAGCTTTCTTT
. | TRBJ1-4 | TRBV30 | TRBD1 | CAWSPSRGTATNEKLFF | TGTGCCTGGAGTCCGTCGCGAGGGACAGCAACTAATGAAAAACTGTTTTTT
. | TRBJ2-7 | TRBV5-1 | TRBD1 | CASSLGQGTEQYF | TGCGCCAGCAGCTTGGGACAGGGGACCGAGCAGTACTTC
. | TRBJ2-1 | TRBV2 | TRBD2 | CASSILAGHNEQFF | TGTGCCAGCAGTATACTAGCGGGGCACAATGAGCAGTTCTTC
. | TRBJ1-4 | TRBV9 | TRBD1 | CASSGRQGLTREKLFF | TGTGCCAGCAGCGGCAGACAGGGACTGACGCGGGAAAAACTGTTTTTT
. | TRBJ1-5 | TRBV2 | . | CASRFGGAPQPQHF | TGTGCCAGCAGATTTGGGGGGGCCCCCCAGCCCCAGCATTTT
. | TRBJ2-5 | TRBV19 | TRBD1 | CASSIDQGAQETQYF | TGTGCCAGTAGTATAGATCAGGGGGCCCAAGAGACCCAGTACTTC
. | TRBJ1-1 | TRBV21-1 | . | CASLGAGGNTEAFF | TGTGCCAGCCTGGGGGCAGGGGGGAACACTGAAGCTTTCTTT
. | TRBJ2-7 | TRBV7-9 | . | CASSLGLSGIGYEQYF | TGTGCCAGCAGCTTAGGTCTGTCAGGGATAGGGTACGAGCAGTACTTC
. | TRBJ1-6 | TRBV27 | . | CASREQGSISPLHF | TGTGCCAGTCGGGAACAGGGAAGTATCTCACCCCTCCACTTT
once | TRBJ2-2 | TRBV6-6 | TRBD1 | CASARGTGFGTGELFF | TGTGCCAGCGCCAGGGGGACAGGGTTCGGCACCGGGGAGCTGTTTTTT
. | TRBJ1-2 | TRBV7-2 | . | CASSSRGGAAYGYTF | TGTGCCAGCAGTTCACGAGGGGGGGCGGCATATGGCTACACCTTC
. | TRBJ1-1 | TRBV12-3/TRBV12-4 | . | CASKLEENTEAFF | TGTGCCAGCAAGTTAGAGGAAAACACTGAAGCTTTCTTT
. | TRBJ2-2 | TRBV3-1/TRBV3-2 | . | CASTQELWTGELFF | TGTGCCAGCACCCAGGAGCTATGGACCGGGGAGCTGTTTTTT
. | TRBJ2-2 | TRBV2 | TRBD1 | CASRSGTGDTGELFF | TGTGCCAGCAGATCCGGGACAGGGGACACCGGGGAGCTGTTTTTT
. | TRBJ2-7 | TRBV9 | . | CASSVDEGAYEQYF | TGTGCCAGCAGCGTAGATGAGGGTGCGTACGAGCAGTACTTC
. | TRBJ1-5 | TRBV5-6 | . | CASSFLGLSNQPQHF | TGTGCCAGCAGCTTCCTGGGCCTCAGCAATCAGCCCCAGCATTTT
. | TRBJ2-3 | TRBV5-1 | TRBD2 | CASSLLAGGTDTQYF | TGCGCCAGCAGCTTGCTCGCGGGGGGGACAGATACGCAGTATTTT
. | TRBJ2-3 | TRBV24-1 | TRBD1 | CATSDPGTGLRTDTQYF | TGTGCCACCAGTGATCCCGGGACAGGGTTGAGGACAGATACGCAGTATTTT
. | TRBJ1-5 | TRBV18 | . | CASSPRSGAEPQHF | TGTGCCAGCTCACCTCGTTCAGGGGCTGAGCCCCAGCATTTT
. | TRBJ2-3 | TRBV7-6 | . | CASSLDTTDTQYF | TGTGCCAGCAGCTTAGACACCACAGATACGCAGTATTTT
. | TRBJ2-7 | TRBV4-2 | TRBD2 | CASSQDRTSGGVYEQYF | TGTGCCAGCAGCCAAGATAGGACTAGCGGGGGTGTCTACGAGCAGTACTTC
. | TRBJ2-3 | TRBV20-1 | TRBD2 | CSASVAGGPSTDTQYF | TGCAGTGCTAGTGTAGCGGGGGGCCCTAGCACAGATACGCAGTATTTT
. | TRBJ2-2 | TRBV5-6 | . | CASSQIAVANTGELFF | TGTGCCAGCAGCCAAATAGCGGTCGCGAACACCGGGGAGCTGTTTTTT
once | TRBJ2-7 | TRBV7-9 | . | CASSLAIGDRRTYEQYF | TGTGCCAGCAGCTTAGCGATAGGAGACAGGCGAACCTACGAGCAGTACTTC
. | TRBJ2-7 | TRBV5-6 | TRBD1 | CASSLEALGQGGRYEQYF | TGTGCCAGCAGCTTGGAAGCTTTGGGACAGGGGGGGCGTTACGAGCAGTACTTC
. | TRBJ2-7 | TRBV6-2/TRBV6-3 | . | CASSYSQLRISYEQYF | TGTGCCAGCAGTTACTCACAGCTACGGATCTCCTACGAGCAGTACTTC
. | TRBJ2-1 | TRBV18 | . | CASSPASVEQFF | TGTGCCAGCTCACCTGCGTCGGTTGAGCAGTTCTTC
. | TRBJ1-3 | TRBV7-2 | . | CASSQQGPGNTIYF | TGTGCCAGCAGCCAACAGGGCCCTGGAAACACCATATATTTT
. | TRBJ2-1 | TRBV6-5 | TRBD2 | CASSRLAGGLGQFF | TGTGCCAGCAGTCGACTAGCGGGGGGGTTAGGGCAGTTCTTC
. | TRBJ2-1 | TRBV5-1 | TRBD2 | CASSLRVAGVNEQFF | TGCGCCAGCAGCCTACGAGTAGCGGGGGTAAATGAGCAGTTCTTC
. | TRBJ2-7 | TRBV3-1/TRBV3-2 | . | CASSQPGHHSYEQYF | TGTGCCAGCAGCCAACCGGGACACCACTCCTACGAGCAGTACTTC
. | TRBJ2-3 | TRBV9 | TRBD1 | CASRKTGMGTDTQYF | TGTGCCAGCAGGAAGACAGGGATGGGCACAGATACGCAGTATTTT
. | TRBJ2-3 | TRBV4-3 | TRBD2 | CASSQGRGGAWVLATDTQYF | TGCGCCAGCAGCCAAGGACGCGGGGGGGCCTGGGTCCTAGCCACAGATACGCAGTATTTT
. | TRBJ2-2 | TRBV5-1 | . | CASSLGAGANTGELFF | TGCGCCAGCAGCCTAGGCGCAGGGGCGAACACCGGGGAGCTGTTTTTT
. | TRBJ1-2 | TRBV28 | . | CASSLRSGYTF | TGTGCCAGCAGTTTGAGGTCTGGCTACACCTTC
. | TRBJ1-2 | TRBV7-2 | . | CASSLGVQGLLGYGYTF | TGTGCCAGCAGTCTGGGTGTTCAGGGACTGCTTGGTTATGGCTACACCTTC
. | TRBJ2-2 | TRBV5-1 | . | CASSPSPGELFF | TGCGCCAGCAGTCCCTCTCCGGGGGAGCTGTTTTTT
. | TRBJ1-2 | TRBV5-1 | . | CASSSDTLYGYTF | TGCGCCAGCAGCTCGGACACCCTATATGGCTACACCTTC